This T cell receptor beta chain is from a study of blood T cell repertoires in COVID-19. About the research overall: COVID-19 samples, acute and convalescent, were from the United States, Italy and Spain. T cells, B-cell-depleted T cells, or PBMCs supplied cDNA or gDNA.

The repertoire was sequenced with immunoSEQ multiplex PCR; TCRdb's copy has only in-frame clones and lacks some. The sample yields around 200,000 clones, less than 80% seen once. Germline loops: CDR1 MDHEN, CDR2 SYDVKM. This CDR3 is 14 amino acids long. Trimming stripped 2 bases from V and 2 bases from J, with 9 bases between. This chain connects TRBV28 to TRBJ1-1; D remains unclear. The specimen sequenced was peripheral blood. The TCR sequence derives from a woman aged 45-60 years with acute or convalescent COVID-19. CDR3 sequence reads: CASSLRAGNTEAFF. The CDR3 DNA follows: TGTGCCAGCAGTTTAAGGGCGGGTAACACTGAAGCTTTCTTT.